This T cell receptor (beta chain) appears in the sequencing data of a study of cytomegalovirus exposure and HLA in healthy donors (dated 2017 in TCRdb). Concerning the study at large: In an earlier analysis of 450 to 750 of the donors, 250 to 350 Gb of sequence data and approximately 120 million unique TCR beta sequences from approximately 180 million T cells were reported. An early release that covered some 640 HLA-typed donors contained 250 to 350 gigabases of sequencing data and tens of millions of unique TCR sequences. Of the roughly 400 genotyped donors, 65% to 90% fell in the genetic ancestry cluster associated with self-reported Caucasian donors. The aim of the study was to test whether cataloging public T cell receptors could identify signatures of past pathogen exposure. Using immunosequencing, the study profiled T cell repertoires from 640 or so subjects and related those repertoires to cytomegalovirus serostatus. A separate validation cohort of 90 to 150 different subjects was used in addition to the 666-subject first cohort. To predict cytomegalovirus infection status, the study combined high-throughput TCR immunosequencing, statistical association of individual TCRs with disease status, and machine learning. In a later analysis, previously published TCR beta repertoires from 550 to 750 donors were re-analyzed and high-resolution HLA genotyping was added so that TCR occurrence patterns could be studied. In the later analysis, no new phenotypic data were used to find candidate immune exposures; instead, reliance was placed on TCR beta sequences and their occurrence across donors. To decide whether each TCR beta V gene segment behaved as functional or pseudogenic, an earlier analysis of some 600 of the donors relied on high-throughput TCR beta sequencing. Donor age, sex, ethnicity and CMV serostatus were compiled alongside the repertoire data. A later genetic analysis used genome-wide SNP genotypes for about 60% of the roughly 700 donors, treating that subset as a discovery cohort. Every discovery cohort repertoire had been produced on one sequencing platform. HLA typing covered class I and class II loci at four-digit resolution. The number of donors typed differed by locus, with 629-630 for A, B, C, DRB1 and DQB1, roughly 520 for DQA1, 600 to 610 for DPA1, and around 460 for DPB1. Four to six DR-DQ haplotypes were handled as single units for association and clustering, since linkage in the cohort was strong. Among about 360 genotyped donors of the cohort, an average of about 240,000 unique TCR beta nucleotide sequences were sequenced per donor, about a sixth of them non-productive.

What the research found in general, with its limitations: A cluster of highly shared sequence variants was judged likely to represent a technical artifact of the sequencing pipeline. According to the authors, the approach could potentially be generalized to other disease states and immunological phenotypes. About 17 rarely observed V segments, including chromosome 9 orphons, were excluded from the earlier analysis of about 500 of the donors because counts were too low. In an earlier analysis of approximately 590 of the donors, most TCR beta V segments appeared in productive rearrangements about 90% or about 30% of the time, broadly matching IMGT annotations. In a later analysis, HLA-associated TCR beta chains were found to be more clonally expanded and to have lower generation probabilities than equally common non-associated chains. In this cohort, only TCR beta chains were sequenced, and detectable features were limited by the absence of alpha or paired-chain data. According to a later analysis, TCR association rates differed among HLA loci, with DRB1 alleles showing the most associated TCRs and HLA-C alleles showing the fewest. Immune exposure information for the cohort was limited to CMV serostatus. Because HLA typing was unavailable for some donors at each locus, only the typed subset was used in association tests. Assigning TCR associations to individual alleles was difficult when HLA alleles, especially DR and DQ, strongly co-occurred. An association between a missense DCLRE1C variant and V-gene and J-gene trimming of TCR beta chains was found in a later genetic analysis and replicated in an independent cohort. A later analysis associated roughly 17,000 TCR beta sequences with specific HLA alleles at a false discovery rate of 0.05. According to a later analysis, parvovirus B19, influenza, CMV and Epstein-Barr virus appeared linked to several top co-occurrence clusters. Some IMGT-functional V segments, including TRBV6-2 and TRBV6-3, could not be distinguished by the 87-base-pair reads and were therefore excluded. A further reported finding was that TCR beta sequences accurately predicted the HLA-A and HLA-B alleles for most subjects in the first cohort. Cytomegalovirus status was reported to be diagnosed by the classifier with high specificity and sensitivity in both the original and validation cohorts. According to a later analysis, most CMV-associated TCR beta chains appeared to be HLA-restricted, and the HLA associations seemed to be driven largely by CMV exposure. In a later genetic analysis, fewer N-insertions in productive TCRs were reported among donors in an Asian-associated ancestry cluster than the approximately 670-donor mean. Correlated functional status among segregating V segments might be attributable to linkage disequilibrium, but an unknown experimental factor could not be ruled out. A few of the identified cytomegalovirus-associated TCR beta chains were confirmed in vitro to be specific for cytomegalovirus antigens. Across donors, most TCR sequences were observed very rarely, whereas some public TCRs were present in many individuals. Presence/absence analyses assumed roughly uniform sequencing depth across donors, an assumption that may not hold. A total of roughly 160 TCR beta chains were listed by the study as associated with cytomegalovirus.

Based on the germline V gene, the CDR1 and CDR2 sequences are KGHSH and LQKENI. The CDR3 numbers 14 residues from cysteine through phenylalanine. Only the CDR3 portion is preserved as DNA: 42 bases, with reading frame beginning at the first base. Trimming costs V 6 bases and J 1 base, and their ends lie 12 bases apart. The cohort was made up of approximately 670 healthy bone marrow donors. At the time of sampling, every cohort member was nominally healthy, though immune exposures that went unrecorded were likely present. The donor was CMV seropositive and was included in the group of approximately 300 seropositive cohort members. Each donor provided a peripheral blood sample, and peripheral blood mononuclear cells were used for TCR beta sequencing. Genomic DNA was extracted from the blood cell samples with the Qiagen DNeasy Blood Extraction Kit. This clone was found once. Its recognized antigen is unknown. Base quality data are lacking; no much larger clone is found one base away.

The library was built by means of the immunoSEQ multiplex PCR assay. For the multiplex PCR, a mixture combining 60 forward primers for TCR Vbeta segments and 13 reverse primers for TCR Jbeta segments was used. Amplification of the CDR3 region of rearranged TCR beta genes was performed with a multiplex PCR assay on genomic DNA. The Illumina HiSeq System was used to sequence the amplified TCR beta libraries as 87-base-pair reads. The authors' analysis ran thus. In a later analysis, 80 million or so unique TCR beta chains were counted across the approximately 670 repertoires, and roughly 11 million of these chains were shared by at least two donors. A nearest-neighbor algorithm error-corrected the raw reads and collapsed the reads into unique sequences, merging closely related sequences to remove PCR and sequencing errors. CDR3 sequences were aligned to IMGT reference sequences to assign V, D and J gene segments. For a sequence to be retained, a match of at least six nucleotides was required to both a V gene segment and a J gene segment. Rearrangements were classified as productive when the CDR3 lacked stop codons and remained in frame with V and J, and all other rearrangements were classified as non-productive. Following IMGT convention, CDR3 was defined as the stretch from the second conserved V-encoded cysteine up to the conserved J-encoded phenylalanine. The earlier analysis of some 540 of the donors excluded any sequence lacking an unambiguous match to a single V gene segment. An earlier analysis of approximately 590 of the donors called V segments functional above 56.7% productive rearrangements and segregating when the between-donor standard deviation exceeded 5%. A statistical classification framework was built to diagnose cytomegalovirus status from the catalog of TCR beta chain sequences. V and J gene assignment, in a later analysis, came from comparing TCR nucleotide sequences with IMGT/GENE-DB human TR gene sequences. The TCRdist pipeline was used in a later analysis to assign CDR3 sequences and most-parsimonious VDJ recombination scenarios. In a later analysis, each TCR beta chain was defined by its CDR3 amino acid sequence together with its V-gene family, and reads lacking a unique V-gene family were excluded. A later analysis removed roughly 590 highly shared, low-generation-probability nucleotide sequences to deal with suspected cross-contamination and a sequencing artifact. In a later analysis, a clonal expansion index was calculated for each public chain from normalized within-repertoire ranks of inferred template counts. A later analysis computed generation probabilities with a VDJ recombination model fitted to out-of-frame rearrangements, and checked the results against IGoR. Hypergeometric tests were used in a later analysis to score TCR-TCR, TCR-HLA and TCR-CMV co-occurrence, with a repertoire-size bias correction applied to the TCR pairs. False discovery rates were estimated in a later analysis by permuting HLA or CMV assignments 20 times. In a later analysis, co-occurring TCRs were grouped using DBSCAN, with TCRdist sequence similarity added in when clustering inside HLA-allele-positive subsets. For co-occurrence clustering, repertoires with fewer than 30,000 or more than 120,000 public chains were excluded, along with a handful of repertoires with anomalous nucleotide sharing. TCRdb carries this immuneACCESS record with in-frame sequences only. Its versions omit some clonotypes, under half of them owing to an unresolved V gene in the studies checked, with the rest unexplained. For V, J and clone size, that table is used; D and trimming come from the DNA. This sample holds over 100,000 clones; roughly 70% were observed only once. About 5.5% of the sample goes to the ten largest clones.

The specimen was PBMCs. This clonotype was sampled from a woman aged 70-85 years in good health and CMV-seropositive. The V and J segments used are TRBV18 and TRBJ2-5; the D region possibly corresponds to TRBD1 (6 bases align). The DNA sequence follows: TGTGCCAGCTCCTTGGAAGGGGGCCAAGAGACCCAGTACTTC. Translation gives CASSLEGGQETQYF.